This TCR beta chain stems from a study of blood T cell repertoires in COVID-19 (dated by TCRdb to about 2020). A note on the overall study: Samples from collaborators originated in the United States, Italy and Spain and spanned both the acute and convalescent phases of COVID-19. The material from the prospective study consisted of cDNA or gDNA derived from T cells, B-cell-depleted T cells, or PBMCs. The dataset comprised deeply sampled blood TCRbeta repertoires from subjects exposed to, actively infected with, or recovered from COVID-19. Where available, HLA class I and class II types were taken from metadata supplied by the sample provider and were not determined by assay-based typing. Samples came from the ongoing ImmuneRACE study (first 160 participants) plus 1,254 subjects from 6 global collaborators. A freely available public database, intended as a resource for researchers studying the immune response to SARS-CoV-2, is where the repertoires were released. The sample metadata nearly always contained a de-identified subject ID, COVID-19 status, age in years and sex.

The CDR3 covers 19 residues, taking in both the cysteine and the phenylalanine. Only the CDR3 part of the read is kept: 57 bases, read in frame from the first base. As encoded in the germline V gene, CDR1 is SGHDN while CDR2 is FVKESK. Collaborating institutions collected whole blood in K2EDTA tubes following their own protocols. For TCRbeta analysis, collaborator samples were shipped as frozen whole blood, as isolated PBMCs, or as DNA extracted from either sample type. TCRbeta CDR3 regions were amplified from genomic DNA using the immunoSEQ Assay, a bias-controlled multiplex PCR. The published analysis was carried out like this. Nucleated cell counts per sample were estimated from amplification of reference gene primers within the assay. To quantify the absolute abundance of each unique TCRbeta CDR3 rearrangement, sequence reads were collapsed and filtered. For each sample, productive Simpson clonality was calculated as the square root of Simpson's diversity index across productive rearrangements. TCRdb mirrors the immuneACCESS table, restricted to in-frame sequences. Some clones are absent from its copies; in checked studies, under half trace to an unresolved V gene, and the reason for the others is unknown. The DNA gave D and trimming, while V, J and clone size come from that table. In this sample the table shows about 89,000 clones, roughly 87% of which occur a single time. Jointly, the top ten make up roughly 15% of the sample.

As concerns this clone: Its antigen has not been determined. One end of the junction varies from germline; a read error may be responsible.

Overall study outcomes, separate from this receptor: How much clinical and demographic metadata was included differed by source and by participant, and the metadata was provided uncurated.

The sequence derives from a male donor with acute or convalescent COVID-19. The sequence is built from TRBV14 and TRBJ2-3; a weak D assignment points to TRBD2 (7 bases agree). The sample consisted of peripheral blood. The nucleotide sequence is given as TGTGCCAGCAGCGAAGACGGGGGGCATTCTTATACCAGCACAGATACGCAGTATTTT. Its protein product is CASSEDGGHSYTSTDTQYF.